These T cell receptor beta chains were read from a single sample in a study of blood T cell repertoires in COVID-19. Data came from immunoSEQ multiplex PCR; TCRdb stores just in-frame clones and leaves some out. Of 220,000 or so clones listed, roughly 89% are singletons. The sequencing input was PBMCs or T cells enriched from blood (not recorded which). These receptors came from a middle-aged woman who had recovered from COVID-19. Both conserved end residues are part of each CDR3.

j_gene: TRBJ2-2; v_gene: TRBV11-2; CDR3aa: CASSLPRTRDLRGELFF
j_gene: TRBJ1-1; v_gene: TRBV2; CDR3aa: CASTGVSLNTEAFF
j_gene: TRBJ2-7; v_gene: TRBV6-5; CDR3aa: CARPPLTGISYEQYF
j_gene: TRBJ2-2; v_gene: TRBV6-2/TRBV6-3; CDR3aa: CASSYSWGESDNTGELFF
j_gene: TRBJ2-4; v_gene: TRBV12-3/TRBV12-4; CDR3aa: CASSTSGTAKYF
j_gene: TRBJ1-1; v_gene: TRBV11-2; CDR3aa: CASSSLFGGGTEAFF
j_gene: TRBJ2-7; v_gene: TRBV14; CDR3aa: CASSHATGTVTPRSEQYF
j_gene: TRBJ2-3; v_gene: TRBV25-1; CDR3aa: CASSDILGVTGDTDTQYF
j_gene: TRBJ2-7; v_gene: TRBV4-2; CDR3aa: CASSQDHETGIRGEQYF
j_gene: TRBJ1-3; v_gene: TRBV30; CDR3aa: CAWGDSHSGNTIYF
j_gene: TRBJ2-2; v_gene: TRBV7-9; CDR3aa: CASREGLAGGQFTGELFF
j_gene: TRBJ2-3; v_gene: TRBV29-1; CDR3aa: CSVDGGLVTDTQYF
j_gene: TRBJ1-1; v_gene: TRBV30; CDR3aa: CAWSFGGGAEAFF
j_gene: TRBJ1-2; v_gene: TRBV30; CDR3aa: CAWRPYSRGGYTF
j_gene: TRBJ1-2; v_gene: TRBV19; CDR3aa: CASRTGTESNYGYTF
j_gene: TRBJ2-5; v_gene: TRBV4-2; CDR3aa: CASSQDERLGTQYF
j_gene: TRBJ2-7; v_gene: TRBV11-2; CDR3aa: CASSLGTPSIEQYF
j_gene: TRBJ2-3; v_gene: TRBV18; CDR3aa: CASSRTSASTDTQYF
j_gene: TRBJ2-1; v_gene: TRBV3-1/TRBV3-2; CDR3aa: CASSLELARGEQFF
j_gene: TRBJ2-7; v_gene: TRBV27; CDR3aa: CASSLKGAGYEQYF
j_gene: TRBJ1-2; v_gene: TRBV19; CDR3aa: CASKSEVDSFYGYTF
j_gene: TRBJ2-3; v_gene: TRBV12-3/TRBV12-4; CDR3aa: CASTTEDTQYF
j_gene: TRBJ2-3; v_gene: TRBV11-3; CDR3aa: CASSLGLAGGPLDF
j_gene: TRBJ1-4; v_gene: TRBV5-4; CDR3aa: CASSSATGDGEKLFF
j_gene: TRBJ2-2; v_gene: TRBV5-4; CDR3aa: CAGRQGGDTGELFF
j_gene: TRBJ2-7; v_gene: TRBV9; CDR3aa: CASSEGGGPYEQYF
j_gene: TRBJ2-3; v_gene: TRBV9; CDR3aa: CASSVVGGRSTDTQYF
j_gene: TRBJ1-5; v_gene: TRBV28; CDR3aa: CASSTGSRNQPQHF
j_gene: TRBJ2-6; v_gene: TRBV28; CDR3aa: CASSSLPGQGIAGANVLTF